This T cell receptor beta chain was captured by sequencing in a study of blood T cell repertoires in COVID-19. Study information: PBMCs, B-cell-depleted T cells, or T cells were the source of the cDNA or gDNA that made up the material.

Source study methods: It was from reference gene primer amplification that nucleated cell counts were estimated. This table comes from immunoSEQ multiplex PCR, and its TCRdb copy is limited to in-frame clones, with some not included. The DNA gave D and trimming, while V, J and clone size come from that table. This table holds 200,000 to 250,000 clones, roughly 80% found once. V gave up 5 bases and J gave up 1 base; unmatched junction bases: 6. Per germline, CDR1 LNHDA and CDR2 SQIVND (reference sequence). The CDR3 has 15 amino acids. This chain joins TRBV19 and TRBJ1-1; 8 nucleotides line up with TRBD1. Sequencing was carried out using peripheral blood. This clonotype was sampled from an elderly woman with acute or convalescent COVID-19. The DNA of the CDR3 is TGTGCCAGTAGTCCCCATGGACAGGGGAACACTGAAGCTTTCTTT. Amino acids: CASSPHGQGNTEAFF.